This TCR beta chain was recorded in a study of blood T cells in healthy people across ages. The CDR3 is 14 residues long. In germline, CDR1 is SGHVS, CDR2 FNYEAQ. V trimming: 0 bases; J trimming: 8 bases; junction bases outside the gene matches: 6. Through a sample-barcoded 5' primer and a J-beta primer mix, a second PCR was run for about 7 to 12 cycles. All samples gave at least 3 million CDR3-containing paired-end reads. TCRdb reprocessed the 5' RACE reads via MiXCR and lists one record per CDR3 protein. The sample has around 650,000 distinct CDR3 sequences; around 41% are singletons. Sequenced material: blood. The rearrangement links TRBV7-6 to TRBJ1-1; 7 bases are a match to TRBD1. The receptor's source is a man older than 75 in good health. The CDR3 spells CASSLAGQAPEAFF. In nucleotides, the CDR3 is TGTGCCAGCAGCTTAGCAGGACAGGCGCCCGAAGCTTTCTTT.